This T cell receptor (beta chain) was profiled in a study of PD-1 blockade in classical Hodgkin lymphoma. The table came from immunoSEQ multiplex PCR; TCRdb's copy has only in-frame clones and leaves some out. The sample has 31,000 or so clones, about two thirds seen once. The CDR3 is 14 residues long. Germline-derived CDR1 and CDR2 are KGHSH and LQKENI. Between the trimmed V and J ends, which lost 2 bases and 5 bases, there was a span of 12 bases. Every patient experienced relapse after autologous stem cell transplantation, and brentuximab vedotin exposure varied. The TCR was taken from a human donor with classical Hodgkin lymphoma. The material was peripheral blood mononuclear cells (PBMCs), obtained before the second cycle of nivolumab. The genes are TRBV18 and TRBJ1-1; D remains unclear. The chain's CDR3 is CASSPDLTGTEAFF. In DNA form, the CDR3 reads TGTGCCAGCTCACCAGACCTGACGGGAACTGAAGCTTTCTTT.